Each of the 12 T cell receptor beta chains below was sequenced from the same sample in a study of blood T cell repertoires in COVID-19. Using immunoSEQ multiplex PCR, the repertoire was profiled, and TCRdb retains in-frame clones only, with some absent. The sample includes about 180,000 clones, roughly 87% of them seen just once. The specimen was PBMCs or T cells enriched from blood (not recorded which). All receptors come from a human donor with acute COVID-19. The donor label of this sample is uncertain.

V gene TRBV27 combines with J gene TRBJ2-3; D unclear. This CDR3 has 13 residues. Between the trimmed V and J ends, which lost 7 bases and 0 bases, there was a span of 8 bases. The germline gives CDR1 MNHEY, CDR2 SMNVEV (reference sequence). The CDR3 spells CASKLHSTDTQYF. In DNA, the CDR3 is TGTGCCAGCAAGTTACACAGCACAGATACGCAGTATTTT.

The chain uses TRBV29-1 and TRBJ2-1; 7 nucleotides match TRBD1. CDR1 is SQVTM, CDR2 ANQGSEA, per germline. The CDR3 spans 12 residues. The V segment lost 4 bases and the J segment 3 bases; nucleotides outside the gene matches: 0. In DNA form, the CDR3 reads TGCAGCGTTGGGACAGGCTACAATGAGCAGTTCTTC. Amino acid sequence: CSVGTGYNEQFF.

J is TRBJ1-4 and V is TRBV12-3 or TRBV12-4, with D perhaps matching TRBD1 (6 bases). This CDR3 is built from 13 residues. Trimming took off 8 bases at V and 5 bases at J, with 12 bases between the two ends. Here the CDR3 DNA reads TGTGCCAGCCGATACAGGGCCAATGAAAAACTGTTTTTT. Its translation: CASRYRANEKLFF.

The chain carries TRBV27 and TRBJ2-2; perhaps TRBD2 as D (7 bases). CDR3 length equals 16 residues. Trimming shortened V by 2 bases and J by 2 bases, and 12 bases separated the two germline ends. Germline V gene sequence: CDR1 MNHEY, CDR2 SMNVEV (reference sequence). Here the CDR3 DNA reads TGTGCCAGCAGTTTAGGGGCGGGGGCCAACACCGGGGAGCTGTTTTTT. It is translated as CASSLGAGANTGELFF.

J is TRBJ2-1 and V is TRBV12-5; unclear D gene. The CDR3 covers 13 residues. CDR1 is LGHNT, CDR2 FRNRAP, per germline. The V and J ends lost 1 base and 6 bases respectively, with 7 bases between them. CDR3 amino acids: CASGLETVNEQFF. For the CDR3, the DNA is TGTGCTAGTGGTTTGGAGACTGTCAATGAGCAGTTCTTC.

The genes are TRBV6-5 and TRBJ2-5; tentatively, D is TRBD1 (6 bases). CDR3 length: 14 amino acids. The germline CDR1 and CDR2 sequences are MNHEY and SVGAGI. The germline V and J ends were trimmed by 6 bases and 1 base, with 12 bases remaining between them. CDR3 nucleotide sequence: TGTGCCAGCAGAGCCAACAGGGTCCAAGAGACCCAGTACTTC. Amino acids: CASRANRVQETQYF.

The V and J genes are TRBV2 and TRBJ1-2, with D unresolved. Germline-derived CDR1 and CDR2 are SNHLY and FYNNEI. Trimming left V 2 bases short and J 7 bases short, with 8 bases between. The CDR3 loop spans 12 amino acids. The chain's CDR3 is CASSETGIGYTF. CDR3 bases: TGTGCCAGCAGTGAAACGGGGATTGGCTACACCTTC.

The V call is TRBV5-8, the J call TRBJ2-5; D unresolved. This CDR3 is built from 14 residues. Trimming left V 0 bases short and J 3 bases short, with 9 bases between. CDR1 SGHTS and CDR2 YDEGEE come from the germline V gene. The CDR3 DNA sequence: TGTGCCAGCAGCTTGGGACTCCTGAAAGAGACCCAGTACTTC. It translates to CASSLGLLKETQYF.

The chain combines TRBV3-1 (or the pseudogene TRBV3-2) with TRBJ2-1; 7 nucleotides agree with TRBD2. The germline CDR1 and CDR2 sequences are LGHDT and YNNKEL (reference sequence). CDR3 size: 17 residues. V dropped 0 bases and J dropped 7; count of bases not matched to a gene: 12. The DNA for the CDR3 is TGTGCCAGCAGCCAAGAATCAACGAGCGGGGTAGGGAATGAGCAGTTCTTC. It codes for CASSQESTSGVGNEQFF.

The chain joins TRBV12-3 or TRBV12-4 to TRBJ1-1, with TRBD1 matching 7 bases. The CDR3 runs 13 residues. V shed 8 bases and J 4 bases; nucleotides not matched to a gene: 7. CDR3 residues: CASRGTVGTEAFF. The CDR3 coding sequence is TGTGCCAGCCGAGGGACAGTGGGCACTGAAGCTTTCTTT.

The chain links TRBV10-1 to TRBJ1-2, with D unresolved. The CDR3 covers 14 residues. Looked up from germline, CDR1 is WNHNN and CDR2 is SYGVQD (reference sequence). V gave up 11 bases and J gave up 4 bases, with 20 bases separating them. The CDR3 sequence is CAYSREVLGYGYTF. CDR3 in DNA: TGCGCCTACTCTCGGGAGGTCTTAGGCTATGGCTACACCTTC.

The V call is TRBV7-9, the J call TRBJ1-2, with D hard to call. CDR3 size: 15 residues. Germline CDR1 and CDR2: SEHNR and FQNEAQ (reference sequence). Trimming stripped 3 bases from V and 7 bases from J, with 18 bases between. CDR3 in DNA: TGTGCCAGCAGCTTCGGCAGTGGGGTGGAGGGTGGCTACACCTTC. It is translated as CASSFGSGVEGGYTF. The full variable domain, with the rest looked up from reference TRBV7-9 and TRBJ1-2, is DTGVSQNPRHKITKRGQNVTFRCDPISEHNRLYWYRQTLGQGPEFLTYFQNEAQLEKSRLLSDRFSAERPKGSFSTLEIQRTEQGDSAMYLCASSFGSGVEGGYTFGSGTRLTVV.